Sequencing of this TCR beta chain was carried out in a study of post-analysis software for immune sequencing data. Notes on the study in general: Compared with controls, patients had more of about 5 TRBV segments, including TRBV5-6, TRBV5-1 and TRBV20-1.

With respect to this clonotype: No antigen is known for it.

CDR1 is MDHEN, CDR2 SYDVKM, per germline. CDR3 length equals 14 residues. Between the trimmed V and J ends, which lost 3 bases and 0 bases, there was a span of 8 bases. TCR beta libraries were prepared from cDNA with unique molecular identifiers. In TCRdb, the PCR reads were re-called with MiXCR into one record per CDR3 protein. The sample contains about 430,000 distinct CDR3 sequences, 39% of which appear only once. This rearrangement joins TRBV28 to TRBJ1-1; D is ambiguous. The clonotype comes from a girl aged 2 to 9 with multiple sclerosis. Sequencing input: blood. Here the CDR3 DNA reads TGTGCCAGCAGTTTGGGTCTGTTGAACACTGAAGCTTTCTTT. It translates to CASSLGLLNTEAFF.